This T cell receptor beta chain was sequenced in a study of PD-1 blockade in classical Hodgkin lymphoma. Every single patient, without exception, relapsed after autologous stem cell transplantation, and brentuximab vedotin exposure varied. The assay was immunoSEQ multiplex PCR, and TCRdb's table has in-frame clones only and misses some. The sample gives about 58,000 clones, around 90% of which show up once; roughly a tenth is in the top ten. The specimen was peripheral blood mononuclear cells (PBMCs), collected before the second cycle of nivolumab. The clonotype was recovered from a human donor with classical Hodgkin lymphoma.

The CDR3: CASSRLRPTDTQYF. The CDR3 DNA is TGCGCCAGCAGCCGCTTGCGGCCCACAGATACGCAGTATTTT. The V and J genes are TRBV5-1 and TRBJ2-3, with unresolved D. The CDR3 sequence is 14 residues long. Germline assignment: CDR1 SGHRS and CDR2 YFSETQ. Trimming took 4 bases from V and 2 from J, leaving 11 bases between them. Variable domain in full (rest from reference TRBV5-1 and TRBJ2-3): KAGVTQTPRYLIKTRGQQVTLSCSPISGHRSVSWYQQTPGQGLQFLFEYFSETQRNKGNFPGRFSGRQFSNSRSEMNVSTLELGDSALYLCASSRLRPTDTQYFGPGTRLTVL.